This passage covers 28 T cell receptor beta chains from one sample sequenced in a study of T cell responses to AZD1222 COVID-19 vaccine. Using immunoSEQ multiplex PCR, the repertoire was profiled, and TCRdb retains in-frame clones only, with some absent. This repertoire shows about 110,000 clones, 89% found once; its top ten account for around 3.3%. The specimen comprised peripheral blood, sampled on day 0 of MenACWY control vaccination. All receptors derive from an adult in good health.

The chain carries TRBV25-1 and TRBJ1-2; D uncertain. The germline V and J ends were trimmed by 3 bases and 2 bases, with 7 bases remaining between them. CDR3 size: 13 residues. Germline CDR1 MGHDK, CDR2 SYGVNS. The CDR3 DNA reads as TGTGCCAGCAGTGAGGTGTCCAACTATGGCTACACCTTC. Residues: CASSEVSNYGYTF.

The V gene is TRBV19, the J gene TRBJ2-5, with 8 bases aligning to TRBD1. In germline, CDR1 is LNHDA, CDR2 SQIVND (reference sequence). The CDR3 is 15 residues long. After removal of 5 bases from V and 5 bases from J, the junction contained 10 bases not matched to a gene. The CDR3 DNA reads TGTGCCAGTAGTTCAAGCCCCGGGACAGGTGAGACCCAGTACTTC. It specifies CASSSSPGTGETQYF.

The chain joins TRBV24-1 to TRBJ2-2; the D gene is possibly TRBD2 (6 bases). Germline CDR1 reads KGHDR; CDR2 reads SFDVKD. Trimming pared 3 bases from V and 0 bases from J, leaving 10 bases between. CDR3 length: 16 residues. CDR3 sequence (DNA): TGTGCCACCAGTGATCCGGGGGACGCGAACACCGGGGAGCTGTTTTTT. It yields the protein CATSDPGDANTGELFF.

The V call is TRBV6-5, the J call TRBJ2-3, with 9 bases matching TRBD2. The germline V gene has CDR1 MNHEY and CDR2 SVGAGI. The trim removed 2 bases at V and 4 bases at J, leaving 1 base unmatched. This CDR3 comprises 14 residues. This CDR3 reads CASSYGGGADTQYF. CDR3 nucleotides: TGTGCCAGCAGTTACGGCGGGGGGGCAGATACGCAGTATTTT.

V is TRBV7-6 and J is TRBJ1-1; D gene unclear. The V gene lost 1 base and the J gene lost 1 base, with 10 bases spanning the gap. The CDR3 is made up of 15 amino acids. CDR1 and CDR2 (germline): SGHVS, FNYEAQ. CDR3 sequence reads: CASSLVEAPNTEAFF. In DNA form, the CDR3 reads TGTGCCAGCAGCTTAGTGGAGGCCCCGAACACTGAAGCTTTCTTT.

The chain joins TRBV6-5 to TRBJ1-5, with D perhaps TRBD1 (6 bases). Germline assignment: CDR1 MNHEY and CDR2 SVGAGI. The CDR3 is 14 amino acids. V gave up 10 bases and J gave up 5 bases, with 18 bases separating them. As DNA, the CDR3 is TGTGCCACTCAACGACAGGAACCCTATCAGCCCCAGCATTTT. It specifies CATQRQEPYQPQHF.

The rearrangement joins TRBV6-2 or TRBV6-3 to TRBJ1-2; D perhaps matches TRBD1 (6 bases). The CDR3 has 16 residues. The V gene's germline CDR1 is MNHEY and CDR2 SVGEGT. Trimming took off 5 bases at V and 3 bases at J, with 19 bases between the two ends. CDR3 DNA: TGTGCCAGCAGTCCCCGGGGTGGCAGGGGAGACTATGGCTACACCTTC. This gives the protein CASSPRGGRGDYGYTF.

This chain connects TRBV19 to TRBJ2-5; 9 bases agree with TRBD1. This CDR3 contains 15 residues. The germline V gene has CDR1 LNHDA and CDR2 SQIVND (reference sequence). V gave up 4 bases and J gave up 2 bases; unmatched junction bases: 5. The CDR3 DNA reads as TGTGCCAGTAGTACACAGGGGGCATTACAAGAGACCCAGTACTTC. This translates into CASSTQGALQETQYF.

The V gene is TRBV6-2 or TRBV6-3, the J gene TRBJ2-7; D is uncertain. V was clipped by 4 bases and J by 0 bases, with 10 bases between them. CDR1 and CDR2 from the germline V gene are MNHEY and SVGEGT. This CDR3 contains 14 residues. The CDR3 nucleotides are TGTGCCAGCAGTTTGCTACCGGGCTCCTACGAGCAGTACTTC. Translated, it gives CASSLLPGSYEQYF.

This rearrangement joins TRBV15 to TRBJ1-6; D may be TRBD1 (6 bases). This CDR3 is 15 amino acids long. Trimming pared 0 bases from V and 5 bases from J, leaving 8 bases between. The germline V gene encodes CDR1 LNHNV and CDR2 YYDKDF (reference sequence). CDR3 loop: CATSREAGDNSPLHF. The CDR3 DNA reads as TGTGCCACCAGCAGAGAAGCAGGGGATAATTCACCCCTCCACTTT.

This clone was seen only a few times. This rearrangement joins TRBV6-1 to TRBJ1-5; tentative D call: TRBD1 (6 bases). Germline CDR1 and CDR2: MNHNS and SASEGT. Trimming took 0 bases from V and 4 from J, leaving 13 bases between them. CDR3 length: 16 residues. Here the CDR3 DNA reads TGTGCCAGCAGTGAAGCAGAGGGGGAAGGAAATCAGCCCCAGCATTTT. This translates into CASSEAEGEGNQPQHF.

The genes are TRBV5-1 and TRBJ2-3; D is possibly TRBD1 (6 bases). Germline V CDR1 and CDR2: SGHRS, YFSETQ. Trimming stripped 0 bases from V and 0 bases from J, with 11 bases between. CDR3 size: 16 residues. CDR3 sequence (DNA): TGCGCCAGCAGCTTGGGTGGGGGCCCGAGCACAGATACGCAGTATTTT. Amino acids: CASSLGGGPSTDTQYF.

The CDR3 region has the DNA TGTGCCAGCAGCCCTACAGGAGAGGGGAATTCACCCCTCCACTTT. Translation gives CASSPTGEGNSPLHF. V usage is TRBV13 and J usage is TRBJ1-6, with D possibly TRBD1 on 5 matching bases. Germline CDR1 reads PRHDT; CDR2 reads FYEKMQ (reference sequence). CDR3 length equals 15 residues. Trimming cost V 5 bases and J 7 bases, with 15 bases left between them.

This chain uses TRBV13 with TRBJ2-5; unclear D gene. The CDR3 totals 13 residues. Germline CDR1 and CDR2: PRHDT and FYEKMQ (reference sequence). V gave up 5 bases and J gave up 5 bases, with 12 bases separating them. In DNA, the CDR3 is TGTGCCAGCAGCACCGACACCAGGGAGACCCAGTACTTC. As protein: CASSTDTRETQYF.

This clone was picked up a small number of times. As DNA, the CDR3 is TGTGCCAGCAGTTTATCGGGCACTGAAGCTTTCTTT. Amino acid sequence: CASSLSGTEAFF. The V and J genes are TRBV12-3 or TRBV12-4 and TRBJ1-1; no clear D gene. The CDR3 has 12 residues. V was cut by 2 bases and J by 4 bases, with 5 bases left in between.

This sequence joins TRBV7-3 and TRBJ1-3, with 8 bases matching TRBD1. V lost 6 bases and J lost 10; bases outside the gene matches: 8. The germline gives CDR1 SGHTA, CDR2 FQGTGA. This CDR3 has 13 residues. In DNA, the CDR3 is TGTGCCAGCAGTTTGAGGGACAGGCGGACCATATATTTT. Its translation is CASSLRDRRTIYF.

V usage is TRBV15 and J usage is TRBJ2-1; TRBD1 or TRBD2 may be the D gene (6 bases each). CDR3 length equals 14 residues. Germline lookup yields CDR1 LNHNV and CDR2 YYDKDF (reference sequence). Trimming stripped 3 bases from V and 4 bases from J, with 10 bases between. The CDR3 is CATSSGGEYNEQFF. CDR3 bases: TGTGCCACCAGCAGCGGGGGCGAATACAATGAGCAGTTCTTC.

Only one count was recorded for this clone. This chain uses TRBV7-2 with TRBJ2-5, with TRBD2 matching over 13 bases. The CDR3 contains 15 residues. V lost 4 bases to trimming and J lost 2 bases; unmatched junction nucleotides: 1. Germline V gene lookup returns CDR1 SGHTA and CDR2 FQGNSA. As DNA, the CDR3 is TGTGCCAGCAGCTCGGGACTAGCGGGGCAAGAGACCCAGTACTTC. It codes for CASSSGLAGQETQYF.

This chain uses TRBV7-8 with TRBJ2-2; D gene unclear. The CDR3 contains 14 residues. The V gene's germline CDR1 is SGHVS and CDR2 FQNEAQ. Trimming left V 5 bases short and J 2 bases short, with 9 bases between. This chain's CDR3 is CASSPEENTGELFF. CDR3 coding DNA: TGTGCCAGCAGCCCTGAAGAAAACACCGGGGAGCTGTTTTTT.

The V gene is TRBV5-4, the J gene TRBJ2-7, with no clear D. The V gene's germline CDR1 is SGHNT and CDR2 YYREEE (reference sequence). Between the trimmed V and J ends, which lost 2 bases and 4 bases, there was a span of 13 bases. CDR3 size: 14 residues. The CDR3 nucleotides are TGTGCCAGCAGCTTCCAAAGCAACCAGTACGAGCAGTACTTC. It codes for CASSFQSNQYEQYF.

The rearrangement joins TRBV3-1 (or the pseudogene TRBV3-2) to TRBJ1-4; 7 bases line up with TRBD1. Germline V gene sequence: CDR1 LGHDT, CDR2 YNNKEL (reference sequence). Germline trimming cut 6 bases from V and 8 bases from J; bases unmatched to any gene: 9. This CDR3 has 14 residues. The CDR3 sequence is CASRSDRVREKLFF. The CDR3, as DNA: TGTGCCAGCAGATCCGACAGGGTGAGGGAAAAACTGTTTTTT.

The chain is built from TRBV7-2 and TRBJ2-5; no definite D call. This CDR3 is 18 amino acids long. The germline V and J ends were trimmed by 5 bases and 2 bases, with 24 bases remaining between them. The germline V gene has CDR1 SGHTA and CDR2 FQGNSA. In nucleotides, the CDR3 is TGTGCCAGCAGCGTGGGTCCGGCGCCTGCCCCAGGTCAAGAGACCCAGTACTTC. Translating it yields CASSVGPAPAPGQETQYF.

With respect to this clone: This CDR3 is also generated by other DNA sequences in the sample. The chain couples TRBV29-1 to TRBJ1-6, with 9 bases fitting TRBD1. The CDR3 has 13 residues. Germline V lookup: CDR1 SQVTM, CDR2 ANQGSEA. V gave up 4 bases and J gave up 5 bases; unmatched junction bases: 0. The CDR3 nucleotides are TGCAGCGTTGGGACAGGGGATAATTCACCCCTCCACTTT. Translating it yields CSVGTGDNSPLHF.

V and J are TRBV5-1 and TRBJ1-4, with D perhaps TRBD1 (5 bases). Deletions cut 0 bases from V and 8 bases from J, with 8 bases between. CDR1 SGHRS and CDR2 YFSETQ come from the germline V gene. The length of the CDR3 is 13 residues. The CDR3 bases are TGCGCCAGCAGCTTGGATCCAGGGGAAAAACTGTTTTTT. Translated: CASSLDPGEKLFF.

The rearrangement links TRBV6-6 to TRBJ2-5; D possibly corresponds to TRBD1 (5 bases). Trimming took 6 bases from V and 1 from J, leaving 12 bases between them. There are 14 residues in the CDR3. Germline V gives CDR1 MNHNY, CDR2 SVGAGI (reference sequence). Here the CDR3 reads CASSSSGSQETQYF. Here the CDR3 DNA reads TGTGCCAGCAGCTCATCAGGGTCCCAAGAGACCCAGTACTTC.

This chain links TRBV5-4 with TRBJ2-7; D might be TRBD1 (6 bases). The CDR3 is 14 amino acids. Trimming removed 0 bases at V and 2 bases at J, with 9 bases between. Germline CDR1 and CDR2: SGHNT and YYREEE (reference sequence). CDR3 sequence: CASSLEGVAYEQYF. The CDR3 nucleotides are TGTGCCAGCAGCTTGGAGGGGGTTGCCTACGAGCAGTACTTC.

V and J are TRBV28 and TRBJ1-1, with 8 nucleotides matching TRBD1. The germline gives CDR1 MDHEN, CDR2 SYDVKM. The J segment lost 3 bases and the V segment lost 9 bases, leaving 12 bases of the junction unmatched. The CDR3 consists of 15 residues. The CDR3 DNA reads as TGTGCCAGTCTACAGGGGGGATTAGGCGACACTGAAGCTTTCTTT. It encodes CASLQGGLGDTEAFF.

The chain combines TRBV7-9 with TRBJ2-7; TRBD2 agrees at 15 bases. This CDR3 is 18 amino acids long. V was pared by 3 bases and J by 2 bases, with 8 bases of the junction left unmatched. CDR1 SEHNR and CDR2 FQNEAQ come from the germline V gene (reference sequence). The CDR3 loop reads CASSFGTSGGTTPYEQYF. DNA of the CDR3: TGTGCCAGCAGCTTCGGGACTAGCGGGGGGACCACCCCCTACGAGCAGTACTTC.